Presented here are 32 T cell receptor beta chains from one specimen sequenced in a study of graft-versus-host responses after intestinal transplantation. Clones were read by immunoSEQ multiplex PCR, and TCRdb kept only the in-frame ones, dropping some. The sample has approximately 70,000 clones, roughly 92% seen once. Source: bone marrow, taken 700 to 750 days after intestinal transplantation. The receptor source for this set is a human patient who received an intestinal transplant, so some T cells may come from the graft donor.

V and J are TRBV7-6 and TRBJ2-2; 8 positions agree with TRBD2. CDR1 is SGHVS, CDR2 FNYEAQ, per germline. This CDR3 spans 18 amino acids. V was pared by 6 bases and J by 6 bases, with 18 bases of the junction left unmatched. CDR3 DNA: TGTGCCAGCAGAAAGAAGGGGCCGGGGACTAGTCAGGCCGGGGAGCTGTTTTTT. This sequence encodes CASRKKGPGTSQAGELFF.

The chain has TRBV27 and TRBJ1-1, with D possibly TRBD1 on 5 matching bases. V dropped 0 bases and J dropped 3 bases, with 8 bases sitting between them. The CDR3 totals 14 residues. Germline V gene data show CDR1 as MNHEY and CDR2 as SMNVEV (reference sequence). CDR3: CASSLSLGDTEAFF. As DNA, the CDR3 is TGTGCCAGCAGTTTATCGCTGGGGGACACTGAAGCTTTCTTT.

The rearrangement uses TRBV18 and TRBJ1-6; a possible D gene is TRBD1 (5 bases). V lost 3 bases to trimming and J lost 8 bases, with 20 bases between them. The CDR3 totals 17 residues. Germline V gene lookup returns CDR1 KGHSH and CDR2 LQKENI. The CDR3 sequence: CASSPIDRGRQDSPLHF. CDR3 DNA: TGTGCCAGCTCACCCATCGACAGAGGGCGACAAGATTCACCCCTCCACTTT.

This clone was found once. This chain connects TRBV6-1 to TRBJ1-2; D is unclear. There are 15 residues in the CDR3. The V gene's germline CDR1 is MNHNS and CDR2 SASEGT. Between the trimmed V and J ends, which lost 6 bases and 0 bases, there was a span of 14 bases. CDR3 DNA: TGTGCCAGCAGGGCCCCACTCGGACCTAACTATGGCTACACCTTC. This gives the protein CASRAPLGPNYGYTF.

CDR3 region: CASSGWDRVYEQYF. Written as DNA, the CDR3 is TGTGCCAGCAGTGGCTGGGACAGGGTCTACGAGCAGTACTTC. The chain carries TRBV6-5 and TRBJ2-7; 9 bases agree with TRBD1. The V gene's germline CDR1 is MNHEY and CDR2 SVGAGI. The CDR3 is made up of 14 amino acids. V lost 5 bases, J lost 3 bases, and 5 bases stayed unmatched.

The rearrangement joins TRBV27 to TRBJ2-3, with D perhaps TRBD1 (6 bases). Trimming removed 5 bases from V and 2 bases from J, with 17 bases in between. The CDR3 has 16 amino acids. Germline CDR1 reads MNHEY; CDR2 reads SMNVEV (reference sequence). Written as DNA, the CDR3 is TGTGCCAGCAGTATGCAACAGGGCCTAGACACAGATACGCAGTATTTT. As protein: CASSMQQGLDTDTQYF.

The CDR3 DNA is TGTGCCAGCAGCCAGGAAGAGGTTGCTGAAGCTTTCTTT. Protein sequence: CASSQEEVAEAFF. The chain is built from TRBV14 and TRBJ1-1; unclear D gene. Between the trimmed V and J ends, which lost 3 bases and 6 bases, there was a span of 11 bases. In germline, CDR1 is SGHDN, CDR2 FVKESK. The CDR3 length is 13 residues.

This clone has only one observation. V gene TRBV15 combines with J gene TRBJ2-1; no definite D call. V shed 5 bases and J shed 5 bases, with 13 bases lying between them. The CDR3 length is 14 residues. The germline gives CDR1 LNHNV, CDR2 YYDKDF (reference sequence). CDR3 in amino acids: CATSGPSGDNEQFF. As DNA, the CDR3 is TGTGCCACCAGCGGGCCCTCGGGCGACAATGAGCAGTTCTTC.

This clone was detected once. The CDR3 reads CASSDYGGAGREQFF. CDR3 sequence (DNA): TGTGCCAGCAGTGACTACGGGGGAGCCGGCAGGGAGCAGTTCTTC. The genes are TRBV6-4 and TRBJ2-1; maybe TRBD2 (6 bases). The CDR3 is made up of 15 amino acids. The V end lost 1 base, the J end lost 10 bases, and 17 bases lay between the germline ends. Per germline, CDR1 MRHNA and CDR2 SNTAGT.

This CDR3 reads CASSLEWDTDYGYTF. CDR3 coding DNA: TGTGCCAGCAGCTTGGAGTGGGACACCGACTATGGCTACACCTTC. The rearrangement joins TRBV5-5 to TRBJ1-2; possibly TRBD1 for D (6 bases). The V end lost 0 bases, the J end lost 3 bases, and 12 bases lay between the germline ends. The CDR3 has 15 amino acids. The germline V gene has CDR1 SGHKS and CDR2 YYEKEE (reference sequence).

V and J are TRBV23-1 and TRBJ1-5; no definite D call. TRBV23-1 is assigned to the ORF class and has an uncertain function. This CDR3 region has 14 residues. Trimming cost V 1 base and J 4 bases, with 8 bases left between them. The CDR3 DNA follows: TGCGCCAGCAGTCAATTTTGGGGTAATCAGCCCCAGCATTTT. Amino acids: CASSQFWGNQPQHF.

The V and J genes are TRBV5-1 and TRBJ1-2; the D gene is possibly TRBD1 (5 bases). Trimming took 4 bases from V and 3 from J, leaving 10 bases between them. The CDR3 runs 13 residues. Germline V gives CDR1 SGHRS, CDR2 YFSETQ. CDR3 nucleotide sequence: TGCGCCAGCAGCCCTCCGGGGGACTATGGCTACACCTTC. The encoded protein is CASSPPGDYGYTF.

The chain recombines TRBV5-1 with TRBJ2-3, with a tentative D call TRBD2 (5 bases). The CDR3 consists of 14 residues. The germline V and J ends were trimmed by 0 bases and 0 bases, with 5 bases remaining between them. The germline gives CDR1 SGHRS, CDR2 YFSETQ. The CDR3: CASSLGGSTDTQYF. CDR3 nucleotides: TGCGCCAGCAGCTTGGGCGGGAGCACAGATACGCAGTATTTT.

V gene TRBV4-1 combines with J gene TRBJ2-3; 9 bases are shared with TRBD1. J gave up 3 bases and V 2 bases, and 6 bases lay outside the gene matches. CDR3 length equals 16 residues. Per germline, CDR1 MGHRA and CDR2 YSYEKL. The CDR3: CASSQRTGAGTDTQYF. DNA for the CDR3: TGCGCCAGCAGCCAACGGACAGGGGCGGGGACAGATACGCAGTATTTT.

This clone was seen only a few times. The chain combines TRBV6-5 with TRBJ2-3, with D maybe TRBD1 (5 bases). CDR1 is MNHEY, CDR2 SVGAGI, per germline. CDR3 length: 15 amino acids. V was shortened by 2 bases and J by 1 base, with 10 bases between the two germline ends. DNA of the CDR3: TGTGCCAGCAGTTACGGGGCAGGACGCACAGATACGCAGTATTTT. Translating gives CASSYGAGRTDTQYF.

In its sample, this clone was seen once. The chain joins TRBV23-1 to TRBJ1-4; 9 bases line up with TRBD1. TRBV23-1 is an ORF for which the function is uncertain. The CDR3 sequence is 12 residues long. Trimming at V came to 6 bases and at J to 7 bases, leaving 0 bases not matched to a gene. CDR3 DNA: TGCGCCAGCAGGGACAGGGGTGAAAAACTGTTTTTT. Its protein product is CASRDRGEKLFF.

This clone is labeled as medium-sized (0.01 to 0.1%). The V and J genes are TRBV6-5 and TRBJ1-2; the D is unclear. V lost 3 bases and J lost 5, with 10 bases in between. CDR3 length: 13 amino acids. CDR1 is MNHEY, CDR2 SVGAGI, per germline. CDR3 protein: CASSYGQSYGYTF. As DNA, the CDR3 is TGTGCCAGCAGTTATGGCCAGTCTTATGGCTACACCTTC.

V is TRBV5-1 and J is TRBJ2-2; either TRBD1 or TRBD2 may fit D (5 bases each). V gave up 4 bases and J gave up 9 bases, with 19 bases separating them. Per germline, CDR1 SGHRS and CDR2 YFSETQ. This CDR3 contains 15 residues. CDR3 in amino acids: CASSAGEDEGRELFF. The CDR3 DNA follows: TGCGCCAGCAGCGCCGGAGAGGATGAGGGGAGGGAGCTGTTTTTT.

The rearrangement links TRBV7-9 to TRBJ1-2; the D is unclear. Per germline, CDR1 SEHNR and CDR2 FQNEAQ (reference sequence). The CDR3 length is 13 residues. V lost 4 bases to trimming and J lost 1 base, with 7 bases between them. This chain's CDR3 is CASSSGLNYGYTF. The DNA of the CDR3 is TGTGCCAGCAGCTCGGGCCTTAACTATGGCTACACCTTC.

The chain is built from TRBV19 and TRBJ1-5; D ambiguous. The CDR3 is 18 amino acids. The germline V gene has CDR1 LNHDA and CDR2 SQIVND (reference sequence). Trimming took off 3 bases at V and 0 bases at J, with 18 bases between the two ends. CDR3 amino acids: CASSMGAGSQYSNQPQHF. CDR3 DNA: TGTGCCAGTAGTATGGGTGCGGGCAGTCAATATAGCAATCAGCCCCAGCATTTT.

V and J are TRBV10-2 and TRBJ1-5; D unclear. This CDR3 is 14 amino acids long. Per germline, CDR1 WSHSY and CDR2 SAAADI. Between the trimmed V and J ends, which lost 10 bases and 7 bases, there was a span of 20 bases. CDR3 region: CATMRTGQDQPQHF. CDR3 sequence (DNA): TGCGCCACTATGCGGACGGGTCAGGACCAGCCCCAGCATTTT.

The chain has TRBV14 and TRBJ2-7; TRBD1 aligns across 7 bases. There are 12 residues in the CDR3. V was pared by 5 bases and J by 4 bases, with 2 bases of the junction left unmatched. Germline V gene lookup returns CDR1 SGHDN and CDR2 FVKESK. Here the CDR3 DNA reads TGTGCCAGCAGCTACAGGGGTTACGAGCAGTACTTC. Encoded protein: CASSYRGYEQYF.

The chain uses TRBV27 and TRBJ2-5, with a tentative D call TRBD2 (6 bases). The V end was cut by 5 bases, the J end by 2 bases, with 18 bases between. The CDR3 has 16 amino acids. Germline CDR1 is MNHEY and CDR2 is SMNVEV (reference sequence). This CDR3 is CASSKNPGLSQETQYF. The CDR3 DNA reads TGTGCCAGCAGTAAAAACCCGGGACTTAGTCAAGAGACCCAGTACTTC.

The chain joins TRBV30 to TRBJ2-1; D may correspond to TRBD1 or TRBD2 (5 bases each). The CDR3 extends over 15 amino acids. Germline V CDR1 and CDR2: GTSNPN, SVGIG (reference sequence). V lost 2 bases and J 7 bases, leaving 18 bases between the germline ends. The CDR3 DNA reads TGTGCCTGGAGTTCTCCAGGGTTTGGGGGTAATGAGCAGTTCTTC. This translates into CAWSSPGFGGNEQFF.

J is TRBJ1-6 and V is TRBV7-2; possible D gene TRBD1, 5 bases. V was cut by 6 bases and J by 0 bases, with 15 bases left in between. This CDR3 has 17 amino acids. Germline V gene lookup returns CDR1 SGHTA and CDR2 FQGNSA. The CDR3 loop is CASRPRDRSSYNSPLHF. The DNA for the CDR3 is TGTGCCAGCAGACCTAGGGACCGGAGCTCCTATAATTCACCCCTCCACTTT.

The CDR3 here is CASSRLQGAPYEQYF. CDR3 nucleotide sequence: TGCGCCAGCAGTAGACTACAGGGGGCGCCGTACGAGCAGTACTTC. The chain carries TRBV10-2 and TRBJ2-7; 9 bases line up with TRBD1. CDR1 and CDR2 (germline): WSHSY, SAAADI. CDR3 length: 15 residues. J gave up 4 bases and V 5 bases, and 9 bases lay outside the gene matches.

The rearrangement uses TRBV19 and TRBJ2-7, with TRBD1 as a possible D gene (6 bases). V was trimmed by 3 bases and J by 2 bases, leaving 8 bases between them. The CDR3 runs to 13 residues. CDR1 is LNHDA, CDR2 SQIVND, per germline (reference sequence). CDR3: CASSIGTPYEQYF. The CDR3 DNA sequence: TGTGCCAGTAGTATCGGGACACCCTACGAGCAGTACTTC.

This chain joins TRBV30 and TRBJ2-4, with 10 bases matching TRBD1. Germline V gives CDR1 GTSNPN, CDR2 SVGIG (reference sequence). The V and J ends lost 1 base and 4 bases, in that order; junction bases with no gene match: 1. The CDR3 length is 14 residues. CDR3 region: CAWSAGQGKNIQYF. CDR3 DNA: TGTGCCTGGAGTGCGGGACAGGGGAAAAACATTCAGTACTTC.

This chain uses TRBV6-4 with TRBJ2-3; 8 bases agree with TRBD2. Losses at the gene ends were 7 bases for V and 3 bases for J; bases not matched to a gene: 12. CDR1 is MRHNA and CDR2 is SNTAGT in the germline V gene. CDR3 size: 16 residues. This CDR3 reads CASKFPRGGQTDTQYF. CDR3 in DNA: TGTGCCAGCAAATTCCCCCGGGGGGGCCAAACAGATACGCAGTATTTT.

The rearrangement uses TRBV16 and TRBJ2-7; possible D gene TRBD1, 5 bases. The CDR3 is made up of 14 amino acids. V was cut by 1 base and J by 3 bases, with 10 bases left in between. CDR1 is KGHSY, CDR2 FQNENV, per germline. CDR3 nucleotide sequence: TGTGCCAGCAGCCAATACAGGACATACTACGAGCAGTACTTC. This gives the protein CASSQYRTYYEQYF.

The chain couples TRBV2 to TRBJ1-3; D may be TRBD1 (5 bases). The CDR3 totals 16 residues. The germline gives CDR1 SNHLY, CDR2 FYNNEI. Trimming stripped 0 bases from V and 4 bases from J, with 13 bases between. The CDR3 sequence is CASSEAQGAGGNTIYF. The CDR3 DNA reads TGTGCCAGCAGTGAAGCGCAAGGGGCAGGGGGAAACACCATATATTTT. The complete variable domain, with remaining parts taken from reference TRBV2 and TRBJ1-3, reads EPEVTQTPSHQVTQMGQEVILRCVPISNHLYFYWYRQILGQKVEFLVSFYNNEISEKSEIFDDQFSVERPDGSNFTLKIRSTKLEDSAMYFCASSEAQGAGGNTIYFGEGSWLTVV.

This clone was seen once. The V and J genes are TRBV6-5 and TRBJ2-7; 8 positions agree with TRBD1. This CDR3 has 15 amino acids. CDR1 is MNHEY and CDR2 is SVGAGI in the germline V gene. The V segment lost 6 bases and the J segment 4 bases; nucleotides outside the gene matches: 11. The CDR3 is CASRRQGAGWYEQYF. The CDR3 DNA reads TGTGCCAGCAGACGGCAGGGGGCGGGTTGGTACGAGCAGTACTTC.